Listed here are 20 T cell receptor beta chains from one sample, sequenced in a study of T-cell reconstitution after alpha-beta-depleted transplantation in children. Preparing the TCRbeta library involved the use of unique molecular identifiers. TCRdb recomputed calls from the PCR reads with MiXCR, one row per CDR3 protein. Found here are approximately 210,000 distinct CDR3 sequences, around a sixth of them singletons; the top ten hold around two fifths. The sequenced sample was PBMCs, mostly from graft donor cells, obtained 360 days after TCRalphabeta/CD19-depleted stem cell transplant. These receptors came from a male patient under 10 years old who had a stem cell transplant for acute lymphoblastic leukemia, so the T cells may come from the graft donor.

V usage is TRBV7-2 and J usage is TRBJ2-7, with D possibly being TRBD1 or TRBD2 (6 bases each). The CDR3 totals 15 residues. Germline lookup yields CDR1 SGHTA and CDR2 FQGNSA. The ends were cut back, 6 bases at V and 2 bases at J, with 17 bases in the middle. The CDR3 nucleotides read TGTGCCAGCAGTCAGAGGGTCGGGGGCCCCTACGAGCAGTACTTC. Its protein product is CASSQRVGGPYEQYF.

The DNA of the CDR3 is TGCGCCAGCTGTCCGGGGGGTTTAGCAGATACGCAGTATTTT. This encodes CASCPGGLADTQYF. This chain uses TRBV5-1 with TRBJ2-3, with 7 nucleotides matching TRBD2. The germline V gene has CDR1 SGHRS and CDR2 YFSETQ. The CDR3 has 14 amino acids. With V trimmed by 7 bases and J by 4 bases, 9 bases remained unmatched.

This clonotype was seen a handful of times. A read error may produce the germline difference seen at one junction end. The J gene is TRBJ2-2, the V gene TRBV2; D possibly corresponds to TRBD2 (6 bases). The CDR3 spans 13 residues. From germline, CDR1 is SNHLY and CDR2 FYNNEI. CDR3: CASTSPLSGVASF. CDR3 coding DNA: TGTGCCAGCACATCACCCCTCTCGGGGGTGGCCTCTTTT.

The rearrangement links TRBV7-9 to TRBJ2-1, with a possible D match to TRBD1 (5 bases). CDR3 length equals 12 residues. Germline V gives CDR1 SEHNR, CDR2 FQNEAQ (reference sequence). V was shortened by 2 bases and J by 13 bases, with 12 bases between the two germline ends. CDR3 loop: CASSLRTTGQFF. In DNA form, the CDR3 reads TGTGCCAGCAGCTTAAGGACAACTGGCCAGTTCTTC.

V usage is TRBV27 and J usage is TRBJ1-2, with unresolved D. With 7 bases removed from V and 5 bases from J, the gap between germline ends came to 20 bases. The CDR3 is made up of 15 amino acids. Germline loops: CDR1 MNHEY, CDR2 SMNVEV (reference sequence). The CDR3, as DNA: TGTGCCAGCAAGTCCGGGCAAGGCAACTATTATGGCTACACCTTC. Translation gives CASKSGQGNYYGYTF.

The chain joins TRBV5-1 to TRBJ2-5, with TRBD1 matching over 11 bases. Looked up from germline, CDR1 is SGHRS and CDR2 is YFSETQ. This CDR3 has 15 amino acids. The J segment lost 4 bases and the V segment lost 7 bases, leaving 9 bases of the junction unmatched. The CDR3 region is CASGPGQGVSETQYF. In nucleotides, the CDR3 is TGCGCCAGCGGACCGGGACAGGGGGTATCAGAGACCCAGTACTTC.

The chain couples TRBV7-9 to TRBJ1-4, with TRBD1 identical over 10 bases. Germline V gene lookup returns CDR1 SEHNR and CDR2 FQNEAQ (reference sequence). The ends lost 5 bases at V and 8 bases at J; junction bases unmatched: 8. The CDR3 runs to 15 residues. The CDR3 protein is CASSPRQGAYEKLFF. CDR3 in DNA: TGTGCCAGCAGCCCACGACAGGGGGCTTACGAAAAACTGTTTTTT. The variable domain in full, with the rest retrieved from reference TRBV7-9 and TRBJ1-4, is DTGVSQNPRHKITKRGQNVTFRCDPISEHNRLYWYRQTLGQGPEFLTYFQNEAQLEKSRLLSDRFSAERPKGSFSTLEIQRTEQGDSAMYLCASSPRQGAYEKLFFGSGTQLSVL.

The chain employs TRBV7-9 and TRBJ2-4; D remains ambiguous. The CDR3 runs 12 residues. V was trimmed by 1 base and J by 8 bases, leaving 6 bases between them. Germline values: CDR1 SEHNR, CDR2 FQNEAQ (reference sequence). The CDR3 reads CASSLVEDIQYF. CDR3 sequence (DNA): TGTGCCAGCAGCTTAGTTGAGGACATTCAGTACTTC.

This chain joins TRBV27 and TRBJ2-7, with D possibly TRBD1 on 6 matching bases. This CDR3 comprises 15 residues. Germline loops: CDR1 MNHEY, CDR2 SMNVEV (reference sequence). V was trimmed by 5 bases and J by 5 bases, leaving 19 bases between them. Written as DNA, the CDR3 is TGTGCCAGCAGTCTACCAGGGGCTCTTTCCCACGAGCAGTACTTC. This sequence encodes CASSLPGALSHEQYF.

The rearrangement uses TRBV28 and TRBJ2-3; 8 bases match TRBD2. Unmatched junction bases numbered 5, after V lost 4 bases and J lost 2 bases. The CDR3 is 15 residues long. Per germline, CDR1 MDHEN and CDR2 SYDVKM. Here the CDR3 reads CASSYGGAVTDTQYF. CDR3 coding DNA: TGTGCCAGCAGTTACGGGGGGGCAGTCACAGATACGCAGTATTTT.

This chain joins TRBV14 and TRBJ2-2; D may correspond to TRBD1 or TRBD2 (6 bases each). The CDR3 has 16 residues. The germline gives CDR1 SGHDN, CDR2 FVKESK. V shed 4 bases and J shed 7 bases, with 19 bases lying between them. Here the CDR3 reads CASSLRGGPPVGELFF. The CDR3 DNA is TGTGCCAGCAGCCTTCGAGGGGGGCCACCTGTCGGGGAGCTGTTTTTT.

This clonotype was seen more than once but under ten times. The chain links TRBV9 to TRBJ2-3, with TRBD2 matching over 11 bases. The CDR3 spans 18 residues. Trimming took 4 bases from V and 0 from J; bases not matched to a gene: 10. Germline V gene sequence: CDR1 SGDLS, CDR2 YYNGEE. The CDR3 sequence: CASSSPLAGDLSTDTQYF. The CDR3 DNA is TGTGCCAGCAGCTCACCACTAGCGGGGGACCTTAGCACAGATACGCAGTATTTT.

This chain uses TRBV4-2 with TRBJ2-2; 7 positions match TRBD2. The J segment lost 3 bases and the V segment lost 4 bases, leaving 8 bases of the junction unmatched. The CDR3 totals 16 residues. Germline values: CDR1 LGHNA, CDR2 YNFKEQ. In nucleotides, the CDR3 is TGTGCCAGCAGCCTCTTAAGCGGGGAAGACACCGGGGAGCTGTTTTTT. The encoded protein is CASSLLSGEDTGELFF.

This clonotype occurred once. As DNA, the CDR3 is TGCAGCGTTGGGGGGACCCAGGGCCCCCTCCACTTT. As protein: CSVGGTQGPLHF. V is TRBV29-1 and J is TRBJ1-6; a weak D match, TRBD1 (5 bases). The CDR3 covers 12 residues. The germline V gene encodes CDR1 SQVTM and CDR2 ANQGSEA. Deletions cut 4 bases from V and 13 bases from J, with 14 bases between. Combining the CDR3 with reference TRBV29-1 and TRBJ1-6 gives the whole variable domain SAVISQKPSRDICQRGTSLTIQCQVDSQVTMMFWYRQQPGQSLTLIATANQGSEATYESGFVIDKFPISRPNLTFSTLTVSNMSPEDSSIYLCSVGGTQGPLHFGNGTRLTVT.

This clonotype was detected a few times. The V and J genes are TRBV28 and TRBJ1-2, with a weak D call TRBD1 (6 bases). Germline V gives CDR1 MDHEN, CDR2 SYDVKM. This CDR3 has 15 amino acids. V was shortened by 3 bases and J by 2 bases, with 13 bases between the two germline ends. As DNA, the CDR3 is TGTGCCAGCAGTTTCGTCGGACAGAACAACTATGGCTACACCTTC. Translating it yields CASSFVGQNNYGYTF.

At least ten counts were recorded for this clonotype. V gene TRBV9 combines with J gene TRBJ2-5; possible D gene TRBD1, 5 bases. Per germline, CDR1 SGDLS and CDR2 YYNGEE. This CDR3 is 14 amino acids long. Trimming stripped 0 bases from V and 4 bases from J, with 10 bases between. The CDR3 loop reads CASSVDWGGETQYF. The CDR3 DNA reads TGTGCCAGCAGCGTAGACTGGGGCGGAGAGACCCAGTACTTC.

Concerning this clonotype itself: A much larger clone lies a single base off, so this may be a read error. This chain links TRBV20-1 with TRBJ2-1, with D perhaps TRBD1 (6 bases). The germline gives CDR1 DFQATT, CDR2 SNEGSKA (reference sequence). The CDR3 has 17 amino acids. CDR3 sequence reads: CCARDPTGILLYNEQFF. Here the CDR3 DNA reads TGCTGTGCTAGAGATCCGACAGGAATCCTACTCTACAATGAGCAGTTCTTC.

This clonotype was picked up a small number of times. CDR3 sequence: CASTGGRGELFF. The CDR3 DNA is TGTGCCAGCACCGGAGGCCGGGGGGAGCTGTTTTTT. This sequence joins TRBV7-9 and TRBJ2-2; D might be TRBD2 (5 bases). The CDR3 loop spans 12 amino acids. Trimming cost V 7 bases and J 8 bases, with 11 bases left between them. CDR1 is SEHNR, CDR2 FQNEAQ, per germline (reference sequence).

This clonotype was recorded many times. The chain is built from TRBV29-1 and TRBJ1-4; D ambiguous. The CDR3 is 13 residues long. The germline gives CDR1 SQVTM, CDR2 ANQGSEA. V shed 7 bases and J shed 8 bases, with 17 bases lying between them. The CDR3 region has the DNA TGCAGCGCTGCTACAAGGTTTGGCGAAAAACTGTTTTTT. Protein sequence: CSAATRFGEKLFF. Full variable domain (missing parts from reference TRBV29-1 and TRBJ1-4): SAVISQKPSRDICQRGTSLTIQCQVDSQVTMMFWYRQQPGQSLTLIATANQGSEATYESGFVIDKFPISRPNLTFSTLTVSNMSPEDSSIYLCSAATRFGEKLFFGSGTQLSVL.

This clonotype has ten or more counts. DNA of the CDR3: TGCGCCAGCAGCTTGGGACAGGGTTACGGGGAGCTGTTTTTT. Translated, it gives CASSLGQGYGELFF. The chain is built from TRBV5-1 and TRBJ2-2; 7 nucleotides match TRBD1. V shed 0 bases, J shed 7 bases, and the junction held 3 bases outside the gene matches. Germline V gene data show CDR1 as SGHRS and CDR2 as YFSETQ. The CDR3 totals 14 residues.